The next 2 T cell receptor beta chains were all read from a single sample in a study of cytomegalovirus exposure and HLA in healthy donors. PCR used 60 Vbeta primers and 13 Jbeta primers. The data were produced by immunoSEQ multiplex PCR, yet TCRdb's version contains in-frame clones alone and is incomplete. The table has 130,000 to 150,000 clones, around three quarters seen once. Sample: PBMCs. The receptors come from a young man in good health and CMV-seronegative.

This clone was detected once. The chain links TRBV6-5 to TRBJ1-2; a weak D match, TRBD1 (6 bases). CDR3 size: 13 residues. V lost 6 bases and J lost 4, with 12 bases in between. Germline values: CDR1 MNHEY, CDR2 SVGAGI. The CDR3 DNA reads TGTGCCAGCAGCAAGGGGGACGGCTATGGCTACACCTTC. Protein product: CASSKGDGYGYTF.

The V gene is TRBV30, the J gene TRBJ1-2, with D perhaps matching TRBD1 (6 bases). Germline V gives CDR1 GTSNPN, CDR2 SVGIG (reference sequence). V gave up 3 bases and J gave up 4 bases, with 12 bases separating them. The CDR3 runs 13 residues. CDR3 bases: TGTGCCTGGAGGATTACAGGGACCTATGGCTACACCTTC. As protein: CAWRITGTYGYTF.